These 12 T cell receptor beta chains share one sample of origin, sequenced in a study of response to subunit inactivated influenza vaccine. TCRdb re-called the RT-PCR reads through MiXCR, storing one row per CDR3 protein. The repertoire has roughly 700,000 distinct CDR3 sequences, roughly 13% of them found once; the top ten carry 6% to 8%. Material: PBMCs from blood, obtained less than 15 days before vaccination. The origin of the receptors is a man aged 50 to 60 who received an inactivated influenza vaccine.

The chain links TRBV9 to TRBJ2-3; 7 positions agree with TRBD1. Trimming cost V 0 bases and J 0 bases; bases outside gene matches: 4. Germline V gives CDR1 SGDLS, CDR2 YYNGEE. The CDR3 has 16 residues. Written as DNA, the CDR3 is TGTGCCAGCAGCGTAGTGGGACAGATGAGCACAGATACGCAGTATTTT. Protein product: CASSVVGQMSTDTQYF.

J is TRBJ2-7 and V is TRBV3-1, with a weak D call TRBD2 (5 bases). Trimming removed 3 bases from V and 8 bases from J, with 20 bases in between. The CDR3 has 15 amino acids. CDR1 and CDR2 (germline): LGHDT, YNNKEL (reference sequence). DNA of the CDR3: TGTGCCAGCAGCCACACGGTAGGCGCCGGAGGACAGCAGTACTTC. It encodes CASSHTVGAGGQQYF.

In this sample, this clonotype turned up a few times. The gene calls are TRBV6-5 and TRBJ1-5, with D possibly matching TRBD1 (5 bases). Germline V gene sequence: CDR1 MNHEY, CDR2 SVGAGI. The CDR3 contains 18 residues. The V end was cut by 0 bases, the J end by 1 base, with 16 bases between. The CDR3 sequence is CASSYSGPGVLSNQPQHF. CDR3 DNA: TGTGCCAGCAGTTACTCTGGGCCGGGGGTATTGAGCAATCAGCCCCAGCATTTT.

This clonotype was seen only a few times. This sequence joins TRBV2 and TRBJ1-4; D call uncertain. The V end lost 7 bases, the J end lost 8 bases, and 17 bases lay between the germline ends. CDR1 is SNHLY and CDR2 is FYNNEI in the germline V gene. This CDR3 has 14 amino acids. The CDR3, as DNA: TGTGCCAGCAAGGTAGAAGGGATTCTCGAAAAACTGTTTTTT. Its translation is CASKVEGILEKLFF.

This clonotype was recorded at least ten times. V usage is TRBV11-2 and J usage is TRBJ2-7; a possible D gene is TRBD1 (6 bases). Germline values: CDR1 SGHAT, CDR2 FQNNGV. The V gene lost 1 base and the J gene lost 3 bases, with 10 bases spanning the gap. This CDR3 contains 14 residues. The CDR3 DNA sequence: TGTGCCAGCAGCTTAGCGACAGGAGGCTACGAGCAGTACTTC. Protein sequence: CASSLATGGYEQYF.

The chain has TRBV5-1 and TRBJ1-6; D is unclear. This CDR3 contains 13 residues. Trimming took 0 bases from V and 8 from J, leaving 6 bases between them. Germline V gene sequence: CDR1 SGHRS, CDR2 YFSETQ. This CDR3 reads CASSLAGDSPLHF. The CDR3 coding sequence is TGCGCCAGCAGCTTGGCTGGGGATTCACCCCTCCACTTT.

This chain connects TRBV6-2 or TRBV6-3 to TRBJ2-2; 10 bases are shared with TRBD2. J gave up 4 bases and V 2 bases, and 1 base lay outside the gene matches. This CDR3 contains 15 residues. CDR1 is MNHEY and CDR2 is SVGEGT in the germline V gene. CDR3 in amino acids: CASSYSGRATGELFF. In nucleotides, the CDR3 is TGTGCCAGCAGTTACAGCGGGAGGGCCACCGGGGAGCTGTTTTTT.

This clonotype turned up a few times. The chain combines TRBV6-5 with TRBJ1-2; no clear D. CDR1 MNHEY and CDR2 SVGAGI come from the germline V gene. The CDR3 is made up of 13 amino acids. V was shortened by 2 bases and J by 2 bases, with 6 bases between the two germline ends. CDR3 region: CASSYGLNYGYTF. The DNA of the CDR3 is TGTGCCAGCAGTTACGGGTTAAACTATGGCTACACCTTC.

This clonotype was found a few times. The chain has TRBV12-3 or TRBV12-4 and TRBJ1-3, with D possibly matching TRBD1 (5 bases). Trimming left V 8 bases short and J 4 bases short, with 24 bases between. The CDR3 has 17 amino acids. As DNA, the CDR3 is TGTGCCAGCCGACCATGGGGACTCAGGACGGTGGGAAACACCATATATTTT. Its protein product is CASRPWGLRTVGNTIYF.

The J gene is TRBJ2-5, the V gene TRBV18, with TRBD1 matching over 9 bases. Germline V gene sequence: CDR1 KGHSH, CDR2 LQKENI. The CDR3 runs to 16 residues. V dropped 2 bases and J dropped 1; count of bases not matched to a gene: 5. As DNA, the CDR3 is TGTGCCAGCTCACCATCGCGACAGGGGGTCCAAGAGACCCAGTACTTC. Amino acid sequence: CASSPSRQGVQETQYF.

This clonotype was counted only a few times. This chain links TRBV2 with TRBJ2-7, with unresolved D. CDR3 length: 13 residues. In germline, CDR1 is SNHLY, CDR2 FYNNEI. The V gene lost 6 bases and the J gene lost 2 bases, with 11 bases spanning the gap. In nucleotides, the CDR3 is TGTGCCAGCAGAGAGGCGGCCACCTACGAGCAGTACTTC. Protein product: CASREAATYEQYF.

This rearrangement joins TRBV29-1 to TRBJ2-7; 12 nucleotides agree with TRBD1. V dropped 7 bases and J dropped 2; count of bases not matched to a gene: 9. Per the germline V gene, CDR1 is SQVTM and CDR2 is ANQGSEA. CDR3 length equals 15 residues. Here the CDR3 reads CSGTLGQGATYEQYF. CDR3 DNA sequence: TGCAGCGGGACCTTGGGACAGGGGGCAACCTACGAGCAGTACTTC.